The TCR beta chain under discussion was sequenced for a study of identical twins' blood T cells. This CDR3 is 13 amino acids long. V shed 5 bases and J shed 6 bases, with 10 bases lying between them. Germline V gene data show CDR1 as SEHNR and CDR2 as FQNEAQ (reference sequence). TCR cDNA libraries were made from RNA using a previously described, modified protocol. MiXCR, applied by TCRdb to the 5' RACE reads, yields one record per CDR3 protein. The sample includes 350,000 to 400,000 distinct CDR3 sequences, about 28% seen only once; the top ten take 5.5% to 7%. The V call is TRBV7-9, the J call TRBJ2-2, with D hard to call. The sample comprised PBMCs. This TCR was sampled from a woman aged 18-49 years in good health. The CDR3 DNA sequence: TGTGCCAGCAGCCCCCCTAGTGCCGGGGAGCTGTTTTTT. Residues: CASSPPSAGELFF.